Shown below are 27 T cell receptor beta chains from a single sample sequenced in a study of blood T cell repertoires in COVID-19. Profiling relied on immunoSEQ multiplex PCR, and the TCRdb table lists in-frame clones only, not all of them. The profile shows more than 150,000 clones, 65% to 80% of them singletons. Source material: peripheral blood. The receptors were gathered from a man in his forties or fifties who had recovered from COVID-19.

The chain couples TRBV7-2 to TRBJ2-3, with TRBD2 identical over 10 bases. V lost 7 bases, J lost 3 bases, and 7 bases stayed unmatched. Germline CDR1 reads SGHTA; CDR2 reads FQGNSA. CDR3 length: 15 residues. The CDR3 DNA follows: TGTGCCAGCAACCGTCTAGCGGGAGTTACAGATACGCAGTATTTT. Encoded protein: CASNRLAGVTDTQYF.

The count of this clone is one. The DNA for the CDR3 is TGTGCCAGCAGTGATGGCGGGGCATACGAAGCTTTCTTT. Translated: CASSDGGAYEAFF. V and J are TRBV6-1 and TRBJ1-1; D may be TRBD1 (5 bases). The CDR3 contains 13 residues. Trimming shortened V by 3 bases and J by 8 bases, and 13 bases separated the two germline ends. CDR1 and CDR2 (germline): MNHNS, SASEGT.

This clone was picked up one time. The chain links TRBV30 to TRBJ1-1; maybe TRBD1 (5 bases). CDR3 length equals 17 residues. Germline V CDR1 and CDR2: GTSNPN, SVGIG (reference sequence). Trimming removed 4 bases at V and 5 bases at J, with 26 bases between. CDR3 nucleotide sequence: TGTGCCTGGACTCTCCTGTCAGGGATCGGCGTCGGGACTGAAGCTTTCTTT. Encoded protein: CAWTLLSGIGVGTEAFF.

This chain uses TRBV27 with TRBJ1-5; the match to TRBD1 covers 7 bases. The V segment lost 6 bases and the J segment 1 base; nucleotides outside the gene matches: 3. Germline V gene sequence: CDR1 MNHEY, CDR2 SMNVEV (reference sequence). The CDR3 sequence is 14 residues long. The CDR3: CASRAGGSNQPQHF. The CDR3 DNA reads as TGTGCCAGCAGGGCAGGGGGAAGCAATCAGCCCCAGCATTTT.

In DNA, the CDR3 is TGTGCCATCAGTGAACGGATAACTAGCGGGGTCACAGATACGCAGTATTTT. It is translated as CAISERITSGVTDTQYF. This chain connects TRBV10-3 to TRBJ2-3; 10 nucleotides line up with TRBD2. CDR1 ENHRY and CDR2 SYGVKD come from the germline V gene. The CDR3 loop spans 17 amino acids. V was pared by 3 bases and J by 2 bases, with 8 bases of the junction left unmatched.

The chain links TRBV28 to TRBJ1-5; D unclear. V was trimmed by 3 bases and J by 0 bases, leaving 12 bases between them. This CDR3 comprises 16 residues. Looked up from germline, CDR1 is MDHEN and CDR2 is SYDVKM. CDR3 DNA: TGTGCCAGCAGTTTTATGTCTTCAGATAGCAATCAGCCCCAGCATTTT. Protein: CASSFMSSDSNQPQHF.

The chain employs TRBV19 and TRBJ2-7; tentatively, D is TRBD2 (6 bases). The germline gives CDR1 LNHDA, CDR2 SQIVND (reference sequence). Trimming cost V 1 base and J 3 bases, with 13 bases left between them. The CDR3 has 15 amino acids. The CDR3 nucleotides read TGTGCCAGTAGTATAGGATACGGGGGATTCTACGAGCAGTACTTC. This codes for CASSIGYGGFYEQYF.

The rearrangement uses TRBV7-6 and TRBJ2-7; 9 bases agree with TRBD1. The CDR3 has 14 residues. Germline lookup yields CDR1 SGHVS and CDR2 FNYEAQ. Losses at the gene ends were 4 bases for V and 4 bases for J; bases not matched to a gene: 5. In nucleotides, the CDR3 is TGTGCCAGCAGCTCCGGACAGGGGAGGTACGAGCAGTACTTC. As protein: CASSSGQGRYEQYF.

The genes are TRBV11-3 and TRBJ1-1; D unresolved. V lost 1 base and J lost 7, with 13 bases in between. Germline assignment: CDR1 SGHNT and CDR2 YENEEA. There are 14 residues in the CDR3. CDR3 protein: CASSLAAGEGEAFF. Written as DNA, the CDR3 is TGTGCCAGCAGCTTAGCGGCCGGGGAGGGTGAAGCTTTCTTT.

The chain uses TRBV4-1 and TRBJ2-1, with TRBD1 identical over 8 bases. The length of the CDR3 is 16 residues. The V and J ends lost 6 bases and 5 bases, in that order; junction bases with no gene match: 12. Germline CDR1 MGHRA, CDR2 YSYEKL. CDR3 sequence (DNA): TGCGCCAGCAGAAGCCATGGGGACAGGATGGACAATGAGCAGTTCTTC. The encoded protein is CASRSHGDRMDNEQFF.

This chain uses TRBV13 with TRBJ2-5, with D maybe TRBD1 (6 bases). The CDR3 consists of 12 residues. Germline V lookup: CDR1 PRHDT, CDR2 FYEKMQ (reference sequence). The V end was cut by 5 bases, the J end by 5 bases, with 9 bases between. The CDR3 nucleotides are TGTGCCAGCAGCGGCACAGGGGAGACCCAGTACTTC. It codes for CASSGTGETQYF.

J is TRBJ1-5 and V is TRBV19, with 10 bases lining up with TRBD1. Germline-derived CDR1 and CDR2 are LNHDA and SQIVND (reference sequence). This CDR3 contains 15 residues. V lost 8 bases, J lost 6 bases, and 10 bases stayed unmatched. CDR3 loop: CASALGGQGFQPQHF. As DNA, the CDR3 is TGTGCCAGTGCCCTAGGGGGACAGGGGTTTCAGCCCCAGCATTTT.

The CDR3 DNA follows: TGTGCCAGCAGCGCCGTGTCCAGGGGACAAGCTTTCTTT. Its translation: CASSAVSRGQAFF. V is TRBV5-6 and J is TRBJ1-1, with a possible D match to TRBD1 (6 bases). The CDR3 is 13 amino acids. The V end lost 4 bases, the J end lost 9 bases, and 16 bases lay between the germline ends. CDR1 is SGHDT, CDR2 YYEEEE, per germline.

A single count supports this clone. The chain joins TRBV28 to TRBJ1-1, with a possible D match to TRBD1 (5 bases). Deletions cut 3 bases from V and 4 bases from J, with 12 bases between. Germline assignment: CDR1 MDHEN and CDR2 SYDVKM. CDR3 length equals 14 residues. CDR3: CASSFGGYGTEAFF. In DNA form, the CDR3 reads TGTGCCAGCAGTTTCGGGGGGTATGGCACTGAAGCTTTCTTT.

The J gene is TRBJ1-6, the V gene TRBV5-1, with D possibly matching TRBD1 (6 bases). V shed 2 bases and J shed 8 bases, with 11 bases lying between them. The CDR3 has 14 residues. Looked up from germline, CDR1 is SGHRS and CDR2 is YFSETQ. The DNA for the CDR3 is TGCGCCAGCAGCTTAGGGGGTCGCGATTCACCCCTCCACTTT. Translation gives CASSLGGRDSPLHF.

The rearrangement links TRBV6-2 or TRBV6-3 to TRBJ2-1; D possibly corresponds to TRBD2 (6 bases). CDR3 length equals 11 residues. Per the germline V gene, CDR1 is MNHEY and CDR2 is SVGEGT. V was pared by 5 bases and J by 10 bases, with 9 bases between. CDR3 residues: CASSKLAEQFF. Written as DNA, the CDR3 is TGTGCCAGCAGTAAGCTAGCGGAGCAGTTCTTC.

The table lists this clone with a count of one. The chain couples TRBV28 to TRBJ1-2; D remains ambiguous. The germline gives CDR1 MDHEN, CDR2 SYDVKM. This CDR3 has 12 amino acids. Trimming pared 10 bases from V and 2 bases from J, leaving 11 bases between. Here the CDR3 reads CATLTYNYGYTF. As DNA, the CDR3 is TGTGCCACCCTAACGTACAACTATGGCTACACCTTC.

The CDR3 loop is CASTQPGQINNEQFF. CDR3 sequence (DNA): TGTGCCAGCACTCAACCGGGACAGATCAACAATGAGCAGTTCTTC. The chain couples TRBV28 to TRBJ2-1, with TRBD1 matching over 7 bases. CDR1 is MDHEN, CDR2 SYDVKM, per germline. V lost 7 bases and J lost 5; bases outside the gene matches: 11. The CDR3 length is 15 residues. The entire variable domain, with the rest obtained from reference TRBV28 and TRBJ2-1, is as follows: DVKVTQSSRYLVKRTGEKVFLECVQDMDHENMFWYRQDPGLGLRLIYFSYDVKMKEKGDIPEGYSVSREKKERFSLILESASTNQTSMYLCASTQPGQINNEQFFGPGTRLTVL.

The V call is TRBV11-2, the J call TRBJ2-7, with D possibly matching TRBD2 (6 bases). This CDR3 has 13 amino acids. From germline, CDR1 is SGHAT and CDR2 FQNNGV. Trimming left V 5 bases short and J 1 base short, with 9 bases between. The CDR3 region is CASSLGRSYEQYF. The CDR3 bases are TGTGCCAGCAGCCTGGGGAGGTCCTACGAGCAGTACTTC.

The rearrangement joins TRBV4-3 to TRBJ2-1; D might be TRBD2 (5 bases). CDR1 and CDR2 (germline): LGHNA, YSLEER. The CDR3 runs to 17 residues. Between the trimmed V and J ends, which lost 0 bases and 8 bases, there was a span of 20 bases. As DNA, the CDR3 is TGCGCCAGCAGCCAAGATTCTATAGGACCCTCCGGGGATGAGCAGTTCTTC. Encoded protein: CASSQDSIGPSGDEQFF.

The chain couples TRBV28 to TRBJ2-3; TRBD2 agrees at 8 bases. Germline CDR1 is MDHEN and CDR2 is SYDVKM. The trim removed 5 bases at V and 1 base at J, leaving 5 bases unmatched. CDR3 length: 15 amino acids. The CDR3 protein is CASSERESGTDTQYF. The CDR3 nucleotides read TGTGCCAGCAGTGAGCGGGAGTCGGGCACAGATACGCAGTATTTT.

The chain couples TRBV5-6 to TRBJ1-6; weak D call: TRBD1 (6 bases). The CDR3 consists of 16 residues. Trimming pared 4 bases from V and 10 bases from J, leaving 21 bases between. CDR1 and CDR2 from the germline V gene are SGHDT and YYEEEE. The CDR3 nucleotides are TGTGCCAGCAGCATTGGCCAGGGGTGGATAGGATCACCCCTCCACTTT. It codes for CASSIGQGWIGSPLHF.

The chain links TRBV1 to TRBJ2-5; the table names TRBD2, a call not compared with the DNA. TRBV1 is labeled a pseudogene. CDR3 size: 18 residues. The CDR3: CTSSLSPDTSGRDETQYF. CDR3 sequence (DNA): TGCACCAGCAGCCTTAGCCCGGATACTAGCGGGAGGGACGAGACCCAGTACTTC.

This clone was detected only once. The rearrangement uses TRBV5-4 and TRBJ2-2, with 7 bases aligning to TRBD1. Per the germline V gene, CDR1 is SGHNT and CDR2 is YYREEE (reference sequence). The J segment lost 4 bases and the V segment lost 4 bases, leaving 10 bases of the junction unmatched. The CDR3 has 16 amino acids. Written as DNA, the CDR3 is TGTGCCAGCAGCGACCGACAGGGTTGGCTCACCGGGGAGCTGTTTTTT. Translated: CASSDRQGWLTGELFF. Complete variable domain (other parts from reference TRBV5-4 and TRBJ2-2): ETGVTQSPTHLIKTRGQQVTLRCSSQSGHNTVSWYQQALGQGPQFIFQYYREEENGRGNFPPRFSGLQFPNYSSELNVNALELDDSALYLCASSDRQGWLTGELFFGEGSRLTVL.

V usage is TRBV27 and J usage is TRBJ2-7; 9 nucleotides align to TRBD1. The CDR3 is 14 amino acids. Losses at the gene ends were 6 bases for V and 3 bases for J; bases not matched to a gene: 6. The germline V gene has CDR1 MNHEY and CDR2 SMNVEV (reference sequence). CDR3 residues: CASRAGQGFYEQYF. CDR3 coding DNA: TGTGCCAGCAGGGCTGGACAGGGGTTCTACGAGCAGTACTTC.

V is TRBV7-9 and J is TRBJ2-1, with 10 positions matching TRBD2. CDR1 and CDR2 from the germline V gene are SEHNR and FQNEAQ (reference sequence). The trim removed 5 bases at V and 3 bases at J, leaving 7 bases unmatched. The CDR3 extends over 16 amino acids. Here the CDR3 DNA reads TGTGCCAGCAGCCCCCCCAGCGGGAGGGACTACAATGAGCAGTTCTTC. This sequence encodes CASSPPSGRDYNEQFF. The full variable domain, rest sourced from reference TRBV7-9 and TRBJ2-1, is DTGVSQNPRHKITKRGQNVTFRCDPISEHNRLYWYRQTLGQGPEFLTYFQNEAQLEKSRLLSDRFSAERPKGSFSTLEIQRTEQGDSAMYLCASSPPSGRDYNEQFFGPGTRLTVL.

This sequence joins TRBV29-1 and TRBJ1-2; D remains ambiguous. This CDR3 comprises 15 residues. CDR1 and CDR2 (germline): SQVTM, ANQGSEA. The V end was cut by 5 bases, the J end by 1 base, with 17 bases between. The DNA for the CDR3 is TGCAGCGTTTCGGTTTGGGAGGGAAATAACTATGGCTACACCTTC. Translation: CSVSVWEGNNYGYTF.